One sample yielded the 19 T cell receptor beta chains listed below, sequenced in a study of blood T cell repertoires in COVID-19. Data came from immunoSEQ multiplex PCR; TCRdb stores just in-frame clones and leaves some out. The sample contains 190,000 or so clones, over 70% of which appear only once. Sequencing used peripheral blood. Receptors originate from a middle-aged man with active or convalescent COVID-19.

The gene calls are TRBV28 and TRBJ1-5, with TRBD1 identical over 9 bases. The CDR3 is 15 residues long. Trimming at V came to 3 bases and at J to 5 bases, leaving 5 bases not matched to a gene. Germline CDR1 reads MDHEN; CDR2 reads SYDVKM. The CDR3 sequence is CASSLTYRGHQPQHF. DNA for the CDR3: TGTGCCAGCAGTTTGACGTACAGGGGGCATCAGCCCCAGCATTTT.

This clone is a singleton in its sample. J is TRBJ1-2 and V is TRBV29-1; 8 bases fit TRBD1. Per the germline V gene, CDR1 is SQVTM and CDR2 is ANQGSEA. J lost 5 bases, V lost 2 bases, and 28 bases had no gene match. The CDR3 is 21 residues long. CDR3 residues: CSVERVEEDRVSPSSNYGYTF. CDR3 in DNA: TGCAGCGTTGAAAGAGTGGAGGAGGACAGGGTTTCACCCAGCTCGAATTATGGCTACACCTTC.

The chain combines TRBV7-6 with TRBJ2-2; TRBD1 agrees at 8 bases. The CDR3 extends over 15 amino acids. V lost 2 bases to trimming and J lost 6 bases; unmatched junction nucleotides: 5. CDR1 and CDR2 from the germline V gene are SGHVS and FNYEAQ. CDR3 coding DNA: TGTGCCAGCAGCTTATCTGGACAGGGTGCCGGGGAGCTGTTTTTT. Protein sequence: CASSLSGQGAGELFF. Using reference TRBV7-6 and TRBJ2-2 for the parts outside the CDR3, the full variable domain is GAGVSQSPRYKVTKRGQDVALRCDPISGHVSLYWYRQALGQGPEFLTYFNYEAQQDKSGLPNDRFSAERPEGSISTLTIQRTEQRDSAMYRCASSLSGQGAGELFFGEGSRLTVL.

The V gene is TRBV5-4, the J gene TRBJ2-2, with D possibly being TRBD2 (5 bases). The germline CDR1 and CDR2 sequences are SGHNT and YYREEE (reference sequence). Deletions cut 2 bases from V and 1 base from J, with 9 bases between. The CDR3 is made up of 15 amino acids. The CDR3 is CASSFRTGNTGELFF. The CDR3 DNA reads TGTGCCAGCAGCTTCAGGACTGGGAACACCGGGGAGCTGTTTTTT. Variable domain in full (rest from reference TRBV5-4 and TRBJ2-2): ETGVTQSPTHLIKTRGQQVTLRCSSQSGHNTVSWYQQALGQGPQFIFQYYREEENGRGNFPPRFSGLQFPNYSSELNVNALELDDSALYLCASSFRTGNTGELFFGEGSRLTVL.

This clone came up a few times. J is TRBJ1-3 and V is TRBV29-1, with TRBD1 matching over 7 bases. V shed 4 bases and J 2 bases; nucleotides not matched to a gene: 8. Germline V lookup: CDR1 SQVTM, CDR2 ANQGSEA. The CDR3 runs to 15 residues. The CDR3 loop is CSVATGDVAGNTIYF. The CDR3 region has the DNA TGCAGCGTTGCCACAGGGGACGTTGCTGGAAACACCATATATTTT.

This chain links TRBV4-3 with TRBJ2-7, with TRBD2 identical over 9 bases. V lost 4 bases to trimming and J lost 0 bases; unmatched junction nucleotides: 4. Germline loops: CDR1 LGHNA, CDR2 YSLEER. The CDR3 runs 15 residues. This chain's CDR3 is CASSRTSDSSYEQYF. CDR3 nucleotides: TGCGCCAGCAGCCGGACTAGCGATAGCTCCTACGAGCAGTACTTC.

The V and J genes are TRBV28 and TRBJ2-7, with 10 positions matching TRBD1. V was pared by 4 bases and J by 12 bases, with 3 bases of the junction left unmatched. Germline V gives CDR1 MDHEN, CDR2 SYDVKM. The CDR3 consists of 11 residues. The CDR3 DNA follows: TGTGCCAGCAGTTCCCGGGACAGGGGGTACTTC. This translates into CASSSRDRGYF.

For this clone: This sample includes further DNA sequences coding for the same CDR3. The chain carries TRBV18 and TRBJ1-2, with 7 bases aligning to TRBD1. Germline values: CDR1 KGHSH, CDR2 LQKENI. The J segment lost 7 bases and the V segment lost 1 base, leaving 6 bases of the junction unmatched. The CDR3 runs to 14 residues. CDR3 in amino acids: CASSPRNRGGGYTF. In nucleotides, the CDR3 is TGTGCCAGCTCACCACGGAACAGGGGTGGTGGCTACACCTTC.

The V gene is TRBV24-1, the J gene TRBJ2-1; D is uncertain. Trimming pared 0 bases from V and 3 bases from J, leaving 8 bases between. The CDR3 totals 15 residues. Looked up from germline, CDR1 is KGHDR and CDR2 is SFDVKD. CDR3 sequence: CATSDLSSNYNEQFF. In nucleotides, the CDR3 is TGTGCCACCAGTGATTTGTCGAGCAACTACAATGAGCAGTTCTTC.

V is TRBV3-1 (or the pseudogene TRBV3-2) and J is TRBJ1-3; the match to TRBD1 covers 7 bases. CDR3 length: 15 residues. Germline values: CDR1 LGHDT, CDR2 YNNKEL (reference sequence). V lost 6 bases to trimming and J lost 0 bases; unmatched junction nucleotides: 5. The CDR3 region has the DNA TGTGCCAGCAGGTACGGGACAGACTCTGGAAACACCATATATTTT. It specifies CASRYGTDSGNTIYF.

The CDR3 region has the DNA TGCGCCAGCAGCCAAGCCTGGCTAGCGGACTACAATGAGCAGTTCTTC. Residues: CASSQAWLADYNEQFF. The chain recombines TRBV4-1 with TRBJ2-1, with TRBD2 identical over 7 bases. CDR3 length: 16 residues. V was clipped by 1 base and J by 3 bases; unmatched bases: 6. Looked up from germline, CDR1 is MGHRA and CDR2 is YSYEKL.

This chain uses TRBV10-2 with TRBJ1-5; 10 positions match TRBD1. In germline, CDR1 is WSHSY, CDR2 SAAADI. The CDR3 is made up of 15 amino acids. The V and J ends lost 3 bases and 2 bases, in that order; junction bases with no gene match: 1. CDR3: CASSDGTGGNQPQHF. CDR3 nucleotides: TGCGCCAGCAGTGATGGGACAGGGGGCAATCAGCCCCAGCATTTT.

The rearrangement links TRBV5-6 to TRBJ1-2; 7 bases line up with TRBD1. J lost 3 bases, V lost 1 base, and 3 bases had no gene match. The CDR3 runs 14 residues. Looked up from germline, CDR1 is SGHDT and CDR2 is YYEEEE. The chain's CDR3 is CASSLRQGYYGYTF. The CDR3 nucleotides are TGTGCCAGCAGCTTGAGACAGGGATACTATGGCTACACCTTC.

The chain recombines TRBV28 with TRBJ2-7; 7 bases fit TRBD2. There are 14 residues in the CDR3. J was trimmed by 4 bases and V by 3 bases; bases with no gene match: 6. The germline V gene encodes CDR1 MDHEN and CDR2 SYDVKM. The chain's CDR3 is CASSFFLGGYEQYF. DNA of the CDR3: TGTGCCAGCAGTTTCTTCCTGGGGGGGTACGAGCAGTACTTC.

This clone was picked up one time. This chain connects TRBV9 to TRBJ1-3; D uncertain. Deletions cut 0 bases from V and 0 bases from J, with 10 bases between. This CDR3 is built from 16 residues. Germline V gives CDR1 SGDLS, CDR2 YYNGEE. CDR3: CASSVARGNSGNTIYF. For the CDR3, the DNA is TGTGCCAGCAGCGTAGCCCGGGGTAACTCTGGAAACACCATATATTTT.

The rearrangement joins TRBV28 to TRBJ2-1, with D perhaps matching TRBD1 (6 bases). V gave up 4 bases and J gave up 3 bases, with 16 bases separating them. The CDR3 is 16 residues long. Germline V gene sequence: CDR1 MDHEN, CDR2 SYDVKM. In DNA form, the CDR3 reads TGTGCCAGCAGTTCTCCAGGGACCAGGGGCTACAATGAGCAGTTCTTC. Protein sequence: CASSSPGTRGYNEQFF.

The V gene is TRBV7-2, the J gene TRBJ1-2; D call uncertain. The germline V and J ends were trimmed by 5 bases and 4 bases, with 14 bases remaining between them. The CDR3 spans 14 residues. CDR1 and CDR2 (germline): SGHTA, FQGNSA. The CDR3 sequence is CASSPAGNGYGYTF. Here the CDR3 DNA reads TGTGCCAGCAGCCCCGCGGGGAACGGCTATGGCTACACCTTC.

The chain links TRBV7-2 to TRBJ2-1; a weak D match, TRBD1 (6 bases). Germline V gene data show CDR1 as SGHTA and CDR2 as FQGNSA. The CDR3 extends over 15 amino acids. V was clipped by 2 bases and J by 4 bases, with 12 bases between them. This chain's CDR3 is CASSLLGQLYNEQFF. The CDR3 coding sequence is TGTGCCAGCAGCTTACTAGGACAGCTATACAATGAGCAGTTCTTC.

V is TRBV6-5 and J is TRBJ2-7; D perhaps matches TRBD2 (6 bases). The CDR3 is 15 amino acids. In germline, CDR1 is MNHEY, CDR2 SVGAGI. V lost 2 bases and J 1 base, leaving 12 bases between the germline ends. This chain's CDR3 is CASSYSRGGSYEQYF. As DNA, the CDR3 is TGTGCCAGCAGTTACAGTCGAGGAGGGTCCTACGAGCAGTACTTC.